Listed below are T cell receptor beta chains from one sample, sequenced in a study of control samples from healthy donors and cancer patients. Only in-frame clones appear in the TCRdb table, and some are missing; sequencing was by immunoSEQ multiplex PCR. The sample carries around 100,000 clones, approximately 90% recorded once. Sequencing was carried out using PBMCs. All receptors come from a man aged 60 to 69 with lung cancer. Both conserved end residues are trimmed from each CDR3. A D gene is named only where the DNA matches it firmly.

D: TRBD1; V: TRBV18; J: TRBJ2-7; CDR3: ASSPGQGEGYEQY
D: TRBD2; V: TRBV4-1; J: TRBJ2-1; CDR3: ASSQRTSGGPNEQF
D: -; V: TRBV7-7; J: TRBJ2-7; CDR3: ASSFRGDEGYEQY
D: -; V: TRBV11-3; J: TRBJ2-5; CDR3: ASSLGQPLETQY
D: -; V: TRBV5-1; J: TRBJ1-1; CDR3: ASSLSRESEAF
D: -; V: TRBV10-3; J: TRBJ2-3; CDR3: AISEPPRTDTQY
D: TRBD2; V: TRBV3-1/TRBV3-2; J: TRBJ2-2; CDR3: ASSSLAGANTGELF
D: TRBD1; V: TRBV11-2; J: TRBJ2-1; CDR3: ASSWGTGPYNEQF
D: -; V: TRBV4-1; J: TRBJ1-2; CDR3: ASSQDPGTNYGYT
D: -; V: TRBV3-1/TRBV3-2; J: TRBJ1-2; CDR3: ASTQGYDGYT
D: -; V: TRBV7-9; J: TRBJ2-2; CDR3: AAAGRGVGELF
D: -; V: TRBV7-2; J: TRBJ2-1; CDR3: ASSFKAQGNEQF
D: -; V: TRBV30; J: TRBJ2-7; CDR3: AWSRGSSYEQY
D: -; V: TRBV5-1; J: TRBJ2-5; CDR3: ASSSPRVQETQY
D: -; V: TRBV24-1; J: TRBJ1-1; CDR3: ATRAQNTEAF
D: TRBD2; V: TRBV10-2; J: TRBJ2-3; CDR3: ASRGLAGLTDTQY
D: TRBD1; V: TRBV18; J: TRBJ2-5; CDR3: ASSPYDKGAERQETQY
D: -; V: TRBV23-1; J: TRBJ2-7; CDR3: ASSRVRSTKGSPTEQY
D: -; V: TRBV6-5; J: TRBJ2-4; CDR3: ASSYLREDVQY
D: -; V: TRBV5-1; J: TRBJ2-3; CDR3: ASSLVFQPTGGDTQY
D: -; V: TRBV5-5; J: TRBJ1-2; CDR3: ASSFATDYGYT
D: TRBD1; V: TRBV10-3; J: TRBJ1-1; CDR3: AIRGQGARTEAF
D: -; V: TRBV27; J: TRBJ1-5; CDR3: ASKGLNQPQH
D: TRBD1; V: TRBV19; J: TRBJ1-6; CDR3: ASRDRVGVLSPLH
D: TRBD2; V: TRBV5-4; J: TRBJ2-7; CDR3: ASSSTGTNYEQY
D: -; V: TRBV5-1; J: TRBJ1-1; CDR3: ASSTKGGSVNTEAF
D: TRBD1; V: TRBV18; J: TRBJ1-3; CDR3: ASSPTSTGGFGGNTIY
D: TRBD2; V: TRBV2; J: TRBJ2-3; CDR3: ASRGGLAGGLSTDTQY
D: -; V: TRBV7-3; J: TRBJ1-1; CDR3: ASTRSTEAF
D: TRBD1; V: TRBV11-3; J: TRBJ2-1; CDR3: ASSLERDRVSYNEQF
D: -; V: TRBV12-3/TRBV12-4; J: TRBJ1-2; CDR3: ASSLGADYGYT
D: TRBD2; V: TRBV7-6; J: TRBJ2-1; CDR3: ASSTGRLAGGYNEQF
D: TRBD1; V: TRBV6-1; J: TRBJ2-7; CDR3: ASSTGGYEQY
D: -; V: TRBV30; J: TRBJ1-5; CDR3: AWSPKGRPTNQPQH
D: -; V: TRBV5-8; J: TRBJ2-6; CDR3: ASSLQGSGANVLT
D: -; V: TRBV27; J: TRBJ1-5; CDR3: ASSRTGGRTSNQPQH
D: TRBD1; V: TRBV5-1; J: TRBJ1-4; CDR3: ASSLGSGQGNEKLF
D: -; V: TRBV6-5; J: TRBJ2-2; CDR3: ASSYGLSTGELF
D: -; V: TRBV7-9; J: TRBJ2-2; CDR3: ASSLDSRAGELF
D: TRBD1; V: TRBV6-5; J: TRBJ1-4; CDR3: ASSFGQGARDEKLF
D: -; V: TRBV10-2; J: TRBJ1-4; CDR3: ASSETSLRNEKLF
D: -; V: TRBV5-1; J: TRBJ2-1; CDR3: ASSFGQSREQF
D: -; V: TRBV20-1; J: TRBJ1-2; CDR3: SAFNYGYT
D: -; V: TRBV10-2; J: TRBJ1-3; CDR3: ASKTGSGSGNTIY
D: TRBD2; V: TRBV9; J: TRBJ2-1; CDR3: ASSVLAGGYEQF
D: -; V: TRBV7-7; J: TRBJ2-2; CDR3: ASSSQGTGELF
D: -; V: TRBV30; J: TRBJ1-1; CDR3: AWSKHMNTEAF
D: -; V: TRBV5-6; J: TRBJ1-6; CDR3: ASSVITGDSYNSPLH
D: -; V: TRBV5-1; J: TRBJ2-2; CDR3: ASNDGGLGTGELF
D: -; V: TRBV12-3/TRBV12-4; J: TRBJ1-2; CDR3: ASSLGLIRGYT
D: -; V: TRBV24-1; J: TRBJ1-1; CDR3: ATSDPIDAAF
D: -; V: TRBV4-2; J: TRBJ1-2; CDR3: ASSQDQSNYGYT
D: -; V: TRBV4-2; J: TRBJ2-7; CDR3: ASSQEGYEQY
D: TRBD1; V: TRBV7-8; J: TRBJ1-6; CDR3: ASSRQTGADNSPLH
D: -; V: TRBV7-6; J: TRBJ1-4; CDR3: ASSLGPVGEKLF
D: -; V: TRBV6-5; J: TRBJ1-1; CDR3: ASSYRQGPTEAF
D: TRBD1; V: TRBV5-6; J: TRBJ2-1; CDR3: ASSAAGQGLNEQF
D: -; V: TRBV7-7; J: TRBJ1-1; CDR3: ASSSALNTEAF
D: TRBD1; V: TRBV2; J: TRBJ2-3; CDR3: ASRGQGSDTQY
D: TRBD2; V: TRBV10-2; J: TRBJ2-1; CDR3: ASSQGLAGEREQF